This T cell receptor beta chain is drawn from a study of cytomegalovirus exposure and HLA in healthy donors. Findings and limits, study-wide: Reportedly, a later analysis found an Asian-associated ancestry cluster had fewer N-insertions than the approximately 640-donor mean.

A word on this clone: Its cognate antigen is unknown.

Primers: 60 Vbeta forward and 13 Jbeta reverse. Method: immunoSEQ multiplex PCR; TCRdb's copy keeps in-frame clones and lacks some. The sample includes roughly 200,000 clones, 80% to 90% seen only once; the top ten take about 3.1%. The sequencing sample was made of PBMCs. This receptor was taken from a man younger than 45 in good health and CMV-seronegative.

CDR3 sequence (DNA): TGTGCCAGCAGTGCACCGACAGAAGACTATGGCTACACCTTC. It yields the protein CASSAPTEDYGYTF. The V and J genes are TRBV2 and TRBJ1-2; the D gene is possibly TRBD1 (5 bases). Trimming took 4 bases from V and 3 from J, leaving 12 bases between them. The CDR3 runs 14 residues. The germline gives CDR1 SNHLY, CDR2 FYNNEI.